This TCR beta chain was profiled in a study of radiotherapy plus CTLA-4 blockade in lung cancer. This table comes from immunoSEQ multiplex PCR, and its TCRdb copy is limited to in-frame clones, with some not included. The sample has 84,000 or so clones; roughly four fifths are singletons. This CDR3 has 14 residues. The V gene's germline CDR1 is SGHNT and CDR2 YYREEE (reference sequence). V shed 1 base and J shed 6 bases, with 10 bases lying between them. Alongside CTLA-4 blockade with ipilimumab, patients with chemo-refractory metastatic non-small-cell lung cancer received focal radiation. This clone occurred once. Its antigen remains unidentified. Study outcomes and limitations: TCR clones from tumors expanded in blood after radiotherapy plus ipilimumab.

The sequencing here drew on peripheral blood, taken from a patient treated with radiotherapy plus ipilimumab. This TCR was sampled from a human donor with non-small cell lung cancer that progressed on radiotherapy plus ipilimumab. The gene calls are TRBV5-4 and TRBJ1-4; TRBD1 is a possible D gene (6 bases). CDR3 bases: TGTGCCAGCAGCTTGTCGGCAGGGGATGAAAAACTGTTTTTT. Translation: CASSLSAGDEKLFF.